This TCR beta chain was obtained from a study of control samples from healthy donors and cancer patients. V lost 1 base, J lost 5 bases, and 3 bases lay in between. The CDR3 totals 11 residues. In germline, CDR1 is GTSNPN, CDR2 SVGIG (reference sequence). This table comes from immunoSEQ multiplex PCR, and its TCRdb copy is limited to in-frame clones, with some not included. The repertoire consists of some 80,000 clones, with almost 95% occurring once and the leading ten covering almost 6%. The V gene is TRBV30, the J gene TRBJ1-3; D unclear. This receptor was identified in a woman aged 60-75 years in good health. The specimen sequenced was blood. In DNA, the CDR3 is TGTGCCTGGAGTGAACGAAACACCATATATTTT. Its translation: CAWSERNTIYF.